This T cell receptor beta chain originates from a study of regulatory T cells in long-lasting Graves disease (dated by TCRdb to about 2021). At the level of the whole study: Antithyroid drugs had been taken for less than 3 months by newly diagnosed Graves' disease patients. Peripheral blood TCR sequencing and RNA sequencing compared persistent Graves' disease patients with newly diagnosed Graves' disease patients. The study was registered as a clinical trial and conducted in China. A total of roughly 33 samples underwent TCR sequencing: 13 from persistent and 20 from newly diagnosed Graves' disease patients. What the work shows at the level of the full study, not this receptor alone: As a limitation, the authors acknowledged that the small sample size may reduce accuracy. Persistent disease showed preferential use of TRBV28, TRBJ1-2 and TRBJ2-5, whereas newly diagnosed disease favored TRBV20-1 and TRBJ2-1. Compared with newly diagnosed patients, patients with persistent Graves' disease had lower TCR Shannon entropy and fewer highly expanded clones, which suggests clonal expansion. Sequencing and analysis were restricted to the TCR beta chain. The study examined only peripheral blood because the primary lesion, thyroid tissue, could not be accessed. A larger number of public clonotypes was shared among persistent patients (approximately 3,000) than among newly diagnosed patients (approximately 1,000).

To prepare the library, multiplex PCR was applied. These reads were obtained on an Illumina HiSeq 4000. TCR beta libraries were built with iRepertoire HTBI primers and Arm-PCR amplification of CDR3 regions. PCR products were gel purified before sequencing. The paper's processing steps were these. A total of 62 TRBV and some 15 TRBJ segments were identified across samples and were used for gene usage analysis of CDR3 amino acid clonotypes. COPE and FqMerger were used to merge the filtered high-quality paired reads into contigs. Contigs were aligned with BLAST to IMGT TRBV, TRBD and TRBJ reference genes, and CDR3 was defined per IMGT. Any clonotype with a frequency above 0.1% was counted as a highly expanded clone. Shannon entropy was used to measure repertoire diversity, and the Gini coefficient was used to measure V-J evenness. Clonotypes shared by more than one individual were considered public. TCRdb reanalyzed the raw reads on its own, using fastp at Q25 for trimming and MiXCR for clone calling, and kept in-frame beta chains. Rows are unified per CDR3 protein, each entry keeping the most common DNA and genes. In this record, the V and J calls reflect TCRdb's handling and not the investigators' own analysis. Within this sample are 550,000 to 600,000 distinct CDR3 sequences, with about 16% of them counted one time only. The ten largest clones capture about 12% of the sample.

The cysteine opens and the phenylalanine closes a CDR3 of 14 amino acids. The kept DNA is CDR3 alone, 42 bases in frame from the first base. The germline V gene (reference sequence) sets CDR1 to DFQATT and CDR2 to SNEGSKA. V loses 5 bases of germline sequence and J loses 9 bases, and the interval between the two ends is 20 bases. Explained via the paper, the time point label denotes: newly diagnosed GD, antithyroid drugs for less than 3 months. For both TCR sequencing and RNA sequencing, RNA was extracted from PBMCs in TRIzol. The diagnosis of Graves' disease followed American Thyroid Association guidelines. Patients were recruited from an endocrinology department in Xi'an, China. From each patient, 7.5 to 9.5 milliliters of peripheral blood was collected into an EDTA anticoagulant tube. Ficoll Paque Plus density gradient separation was used to isolate PBMCs, and no further T cell sorting was done. An Agilent 2100 Bioanalyzer and agarose gel were used to check RNA quality, while a NanoDrop 2000 measured RNA concentration.

The table lists this clonotype with a few counts. Its antigen is currently not known. Base quality data are lacking; no much larger clone is found one base away. This sample also belongs to another study, concerning T cells in Graves' hyperthyroidism and ophthalmopathy. Per that second paper: A patient counted as having stable Graves' hyperthyroidism if no progression to ophthalmopathy occurred over 18 months of follow-up. Hyperthyroidism patients were newly diagnosed, had a disease duration of under 2 months, and were aged 18 to 65 years. The study excluded patients with uncontrolled infections, other autoimmune diseases, pregnancy or lactation. Clinical symptoms, serum thyroxine and TRAb, thyroid ultrasound, and orbital computed tomography formed the basis for the diagnoses. A first-round RT-PCR of the TCR CDR3 used the HTBI primer set with the Qiagen OneStep RT-PCR kit. Blood samples also contained most of the expanded thyroid clonotypes (frequency above 0.001), which suggests that blood repertoires may reflect thyroid immune responses. A 13 V-J signature model separated ophthalmopathy from stable hyperthyroidism, with over 85% sensitivity and about 81% specificity in cross-validation and 80%/75% in testing. During validation, the model predicted progression to ophthalmopathy a median of roughly 7.1 months ahead of onset, with approximately 70% sensitivity and about 72% specificity. To identify distinguishing TCR V-J signatures, a discovery cohort of around 100 patients was used, comprising some 43 with Graves' ophthalmopathy and around 57 with stable Graves' hyperthyroidism. Prospective prediction of ophthalmopathy was tested in an independent validation cohort consisting of roughly 20 hyperthyroidism patients and approximately 16 patients who later progressed to ophthalmopathy. For training and testing, the 100 patients in the discovery cohort were randomly divided in a 7:3 ratio. In about 6 Graves' hyperthyroidism patients, the study also compared T-cell repertoires from thyroid tissue with T-cell repertoires from blood. After blood sampling, hyperthyroidism patients were treated with methimazole at a starting dose of 30 mg daily, and ophthalmopathy patients were treated with high-dose intravenous methylprednisolone. Libraries were constructed in a second round of multiplex PCR, after which size selection and purification were performed. Sequencing of the libraries was done on an Illumina HiSeq2000 using paired-end 100 bp reads. SOAPnuke was used to process the raw data, removing reads that contained adapters or uncalled bases, had a mean Phred below 15, or lacked an exact match to the constant primer or identifier. COPE v1.2.5 was used to merge the high-quality paired reads, and each unique nucleotide sequence was defined as a clonotype. MiTCR v1.1 was used to align the clonotypes against IMGT TRBV, TRBD and TRBJ reference segments. Analysis was restricted to V-J combinations with a frequency above 0.0001, which covered 98% to 99.2% of repertoires. A TCS score was defined as the ratio between F50 (clonal expansion) and ExV (chaos), using BLOSUM62-based TCRdist between CDR3 peptides within each V-J. Welch's t-statistics and random forest reduced fewer than 600 V-J features to 10 to 15, which were used in a naive Bayes classifier (R e1071). Sample size was not statistically predetermined, and investigators were not blinded to group allocation. The paper describes TCR Vbeta CDR3 sequencing of around 130 peripheral blood samples, made up of some 42 ophthalmopathy patients, around 73 hyperthyroidism patients and some 17 progressor patients.

The rearranged chain carries TRBV20-1 and TRBJ2-1, with TRBD2 as a weak D call on 7 bases. Sequencing was performed on peripheral blood mononuclear cells (PBMCs), taken at new diagnosis, from a patient treated with antithyroid drugs. The receptor's source is a man aged 18 to 30 with Graves disease. Donor details come from another sample of the same person, matched by shared clones. The DNA sequence follows: TGCAGTGCTCCCGAAGGGGGGAGGGTGGCTGAGCAGTTCTTC. Translation gives CSAPEGGRVAEQFF.